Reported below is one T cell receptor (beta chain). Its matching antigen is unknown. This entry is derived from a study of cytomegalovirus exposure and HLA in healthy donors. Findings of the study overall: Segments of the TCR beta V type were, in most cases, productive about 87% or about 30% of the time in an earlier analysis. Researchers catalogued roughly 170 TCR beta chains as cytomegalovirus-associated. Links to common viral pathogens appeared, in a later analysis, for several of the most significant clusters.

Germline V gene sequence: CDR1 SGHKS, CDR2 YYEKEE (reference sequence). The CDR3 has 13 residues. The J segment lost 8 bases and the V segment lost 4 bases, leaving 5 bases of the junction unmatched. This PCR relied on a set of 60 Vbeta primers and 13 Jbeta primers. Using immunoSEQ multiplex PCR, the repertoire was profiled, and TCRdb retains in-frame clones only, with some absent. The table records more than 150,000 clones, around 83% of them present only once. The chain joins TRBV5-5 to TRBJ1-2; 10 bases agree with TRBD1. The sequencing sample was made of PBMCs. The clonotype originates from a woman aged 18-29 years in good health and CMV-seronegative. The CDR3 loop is CASSPTGGQGYTF. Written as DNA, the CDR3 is TGTGCCAGCAGCCCGACAGGGGGCCAAGGCTACACCTTC.